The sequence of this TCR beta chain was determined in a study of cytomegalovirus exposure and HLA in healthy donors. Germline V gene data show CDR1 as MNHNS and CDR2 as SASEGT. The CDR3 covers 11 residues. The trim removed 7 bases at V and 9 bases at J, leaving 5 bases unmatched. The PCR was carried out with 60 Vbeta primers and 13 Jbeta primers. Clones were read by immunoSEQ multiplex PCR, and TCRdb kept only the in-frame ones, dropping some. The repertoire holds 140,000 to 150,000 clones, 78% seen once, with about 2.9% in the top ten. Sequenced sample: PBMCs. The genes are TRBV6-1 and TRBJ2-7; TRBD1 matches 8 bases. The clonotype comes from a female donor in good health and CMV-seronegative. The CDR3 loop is CASKTGEAQYF. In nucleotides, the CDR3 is TGTGCCAGCAAGACAGGGGAGGCGCAGTACTTC.